A selection of T cell receptor beta chains follows, all from one sample in a study of blood T cell repertoires in COVID-19. Profiled with immunoSEQ multiplex PCR; TCRdb holds only in-frame clones, not every one. The table includes some 300,000 clones, around 88% detected once. The sample was peripheral blood. These TCRs come from a woman aged 30 to 39 who had recovered from COVID-19. Both conserved end residues are trimmed from each CDR3. The D gene is left open where the match is weak.

v_call	d_call	j_call	cdr3_aa
TRBV29-1	-	TRBJ1-1	SALGTQNTEAF
TRBV10-2	-	TRBJ2-1	ASRGQGPLSSSYNEQF
TRBV24-1	-	TRBJ1-5	ATSDYRHDQPQH
TRBV28	TRBD1	TRBJ1-6	ASSSETGDNSPLH
TRBV28	-	TRBJ2-7	ASSYGSSYEQY
TRBV6-5	TRBD1	TRBJ1-6	ASGSDRGLSPLH
TRBV19	-	TRBJ1-6	ASSSQARGPGGSSPLH
TRBV7-2	TRBD2	TRBJ2-1	ASSLAPRLAGLDEQF
TRBV4-1	-	TRBJ1-3	ASSQVGGLTNTNRNTIY
TRBV11-1	TRBD2	TRBJ2-1	ASSGLTSGGTNEQF
TRBV6-1	-	TRBJ2-7	ASSERAYEQY
TRBV11-1	TRBD2	TRBJ2-7	ASSLGSGGSYEQY
TRBV28	TRBD1	TRBJ2-2	ASSSYRGLTGELF
TRBV5-4	TRBD1	TRBJ1-6	ASSRDRDNSPLH
TRBV24-1	-	TRBJ1-1	ATSGRMNTEAF